Sequencing of this T cell receptor (beta chain) was carried out in a study of blood T cell repertoires in COVID-19 (dated by TCRdb to the early 2020s). For context, the study as a whole: Collaborator samples came from the United States, Italy and Spain and covered acute and convalescent phases of COVID-19. The samples were drawn from the first 160 participants of the ongoing ImmuneRACE study and from 1,254 subjects provided by 6 global collaborators. The repertoires were released in a freely available public database meant as a resource for research on the immune response to SARS-CoV-2. The material from the prospective study consisted of cDNA or gDNA derived from T cells, B-cell-depleted T cells, or PBMCs. The sample metadata nearly always contained a de-identified subject ID, COVID-19 status, age in years and sex. Deeply sampled blood TCRbeta repertoires from subjects exposed to, actively infected with, or recovered from COVID-19 were included in the dataset. Where available, HLA class I and class II types were obtained from metadata supplied by the sample provider rather than from assay-based typing. What the study reported, not specific to this receptor: Clinical and demographic metadata were provided uncurated, with the amount varying by source and participant.

Enrolling through a virtual design, the prospective study's participants ranged in age from roughly 18 to 95 years and lived across some 23 United States geographic areas. To assign participants to cohorts, the prospective study relied on clinical history that participants themselves reported in a screening survey and a study questionnaire. ImmuneRACE Cohort 3 recovered participants were defined by two consecutive negative NP/OP PCR tests, healthcare professional clearance, or symptom resolution. In the prospective study, whole blood, serum and a nasopharyngeal or oropharyngeal swab were collected from each participant by mobile phlebotomists. Additional blood draws and questionnaires over a 2-month period could optionally be provided by prospective study participants. Before DNA extraction, prospective study blood samples were shipped either frozen or at room temperature. The immunoSEQ Assay, a bias-controlled multiplex PCR, was used to amplify TCRbeta CDR3 regions from genomic DNA. On the study's bioinformatics: The number of nucleated cells in each sample was estimated by amplification of reference gene primers within the assay. To quantify the absolute abundance of each unique TCRbeta CDR3 rearrangement, sequence reads were collapsed and filtered. For each sample, productive Simpson clonality was calculated by taking the square root of Simpson's diversity index across productive rearrangements. TCRdb re-hosts the immuneACCESS table, in-frame sequences only. Its copies lack some clones; in the studies checked, an unresolved V gene accounts for under half of them, and the cause for the rest is not known. That table furnishes V, J and clone size, whereas the DNA furnished D and trimming. This sample is represented by about 440,000 clones; around 91% of them were singletons. The ten largest clonotypes hold approximately 0.55% of the sample.

The germline V gene encodes CDR1 MDHEN and CDR2 SYDVKM. V gives up 3 bases and J gives up 4 bases, and the segment between their germline ends measures 9 bases. Spanning cysteine to phenylalanine, the CDR3 consists of 13 amino acids. Only CDR3 DNA remains: 39 bases, in frame from the first base. This clone was seen a single time. Its binding antigen is unknown. No quality values exist for individual bases; no much larger clone is one base distant. The clonotype comes from a man between 18 and 35 years old who had recovered from COVID-19. Source material: PBMCs or T cells enriched from blood (not recorded which). Here the chain combines TRBV28 and TRBJ1-2, with no confidently assigned D gene. The nucleotides are TGTGCCAGCAGTTTGGTGGCTCCCTATGGCTACACCTTC. Its coded protein is CASSLVAPYGYTF.